This TCR beta chain was found in a study of T-cell reconstitution after alpha-beta-depleted transplantation in children. Notes on the study in general: Alpha-beta T cells about two months after transplant reportedly derived from several hundred expanded graft clones.

This clonotype showed up just a few times. The antigen remains undetermined. As it was prepared, the TCRbeta library received unique molecular identifiers. TCRdb ran MiXCR on the PCR reads and lists one entry per CDR3 protein. Of roughly 350,000 distinct CDR3 sequences detected, 15% to 20% appear once; the ten largest clones hold approximately 38%. The V gene end was trimmed by 6 bases and the J gene end by 3 bases; junction bases not matched to a gene: 15. Germline CDR1 reads MNHEY; CDR2 reads SVGEGT. The CDR3 consists of 17 residues. The V call is TRBV6-2 or TRBV6-3, the J call TRBJ2-7; the match to TRBD1 covers 9 bases. Sequencing was performed on PBMCs, mostly from graft donor cells, taken 360 days after TCRalphabeta/CD19-depleted stem cell transplant. This TCR was recovered from a male patient aged 2 to 9 who had a stem cell transplant for acute lymphoblastic leukemia, so the T cells may come from the graft donor. The CDR3 coding sequence is TGTGCCAGCAGCCTTACACCGGGACAGGGATTCTTCTACGAGCAGTACTTC. This codes for CASSLTPGQGFFYEQYF.